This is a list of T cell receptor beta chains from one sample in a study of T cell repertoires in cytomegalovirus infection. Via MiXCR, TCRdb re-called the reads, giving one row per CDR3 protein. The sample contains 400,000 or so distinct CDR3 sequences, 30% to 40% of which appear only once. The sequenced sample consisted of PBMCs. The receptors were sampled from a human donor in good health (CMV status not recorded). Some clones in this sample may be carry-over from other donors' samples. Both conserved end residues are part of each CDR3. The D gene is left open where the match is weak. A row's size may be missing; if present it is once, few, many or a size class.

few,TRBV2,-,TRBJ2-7,TGTGCCAACTTAATAGGTAAAGCCTCCTACGAGCAGTACTTC,CANLIGKASYEQYF
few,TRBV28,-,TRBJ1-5,TGTGCCAGCAGCCAAAACAGGGACAATCAGCCCCAGCATTTT,CASSQNRDNQPQHF
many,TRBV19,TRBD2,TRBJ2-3,TGTGCCAGTAGTCTCGGACTAGCTGAAGATACGCAGTATTTT,CASSLGLAEDTQYF
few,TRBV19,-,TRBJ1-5,TGTGCCAGTAGTATTCGTGGGGGGTTGGGGCAGCCCCAGCATTTT,CASSIRGGLGQPQHF
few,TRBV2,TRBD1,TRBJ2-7,TGTGCCAGCAGCGACAACCCCCGGCGGCAGGGGGACATCTACGAGCAGTACTTC,CASSDNPRRQGDIYEQYF
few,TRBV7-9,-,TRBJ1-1,TGTGCCAGCAGCTTAGGAACCGAAGCTTTATTT,CASSLGTEALF
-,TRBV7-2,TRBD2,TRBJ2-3,TGTGCCAGCAGTCCCCGGACTAGCGGGGGACTTAGCACAGATACGCAGTATTTT,CASSPRTSGGLSTDTQYF
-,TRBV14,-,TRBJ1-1,TGTGCCAGCAGCCAAGATGTTTGGGGTCTCACTGAAGCTTTCTTT,CASSQDVWGLTEAFF
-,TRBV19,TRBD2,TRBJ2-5,TGTGCCAGTAGTATAGTGGCCGTGACTAGCGGGCTGAATGAGACCCAGTACTTC,CASSIVAVTSGLNETQYF
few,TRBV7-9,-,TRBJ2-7,TGTGCCAGCAGCCCAACGGACTTTCAGTACTTC,CASSPTDFQYF
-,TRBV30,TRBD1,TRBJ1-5,TGTGCCTGGGGCCTCCGGGACAGGGTACATTTT,CAWGLRDRVHF
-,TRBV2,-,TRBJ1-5,TGTGCCAGCAGTCCACAAACAGGGCTAGTACAGCCCCAGCATTTT,CASSPQTGLVQPQHF
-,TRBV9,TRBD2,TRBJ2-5,TGTGCCAGCAGCGTCGATACCCTTCGCGGGGGGGCCCGGGAGACCCAGTACTTC,CASSVDTLRGGARETQYF
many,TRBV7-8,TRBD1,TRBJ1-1,TGTGCCAGCAGCGCCCCGGGACAGGGGAACACTGAAGCTTTCTTT,CASSAPGQGNTEAFF
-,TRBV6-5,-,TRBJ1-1,TGTGCCAGCAGTTACACCCGAGGGGTGAACACTGAAGCTTTCTTT,CASSYTRGVNTEAFF
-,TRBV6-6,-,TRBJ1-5,TGTGCCAGCACCCCATATTTGGCAGGACCGGAGAGCAATCAGCCCCAGCATTTT,CASTPYLAGPESNQPQHF
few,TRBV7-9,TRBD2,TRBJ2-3,TGTGCCAGCAGCGGGTGGACTAGCGGGGTCACAGATACGCAGTATTTT,CASSGWTSGVTDTQYF
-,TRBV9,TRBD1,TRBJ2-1,TGTGCCAGCAGCGGACAGGGGGCGAATTTCAATGAGCAGTTCTTC,CASSGQGANFNEQFF
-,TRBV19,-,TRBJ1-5,TGTGCCAGCGGGACCTCCCGGGGGCAGCCCCAGCATTTT,CASGTSRGQPQHF